This TCR beta chain was documented in a study of blood T cells in healthy people across ages. Then a second PCR, running roughly 7 to 11 cycles, was carried out with a sample-barcoded 5' primer and a J-beta primer mix. TCRdb re-called the 5' RACE reads with MiXCR, one entry per CDR3 protein. The sample includes over a million distinct CDR3 sequences, 42% of them seen just once. Overall study results and limits: A roughly linear age-dependent decrease characterized TCR beta diversity per million T cells.

Regarding this clonotype: Its antigen remains unidentified.

The clonotype comes from a woman aged 18-29 years in good health. The specimen was blood.

The chain's CDR3 is CAISGTSGGNTSSYNEQFF. Written as DNA, the CDR3 is TGTGCCATCAGTGGGACTAGCGGGGGGAACACCTCCTCCTACAATGAGCAGTTCTTC. The chain combines TRBV10-3 with TRBJ2-1, with 14 bases fitting TRBD2. The CDR3 spans 19 residues. CDR1 ENHRY and CDR2 SYGVKD come from the germline V gene. The J segment lost 0 bases and the V segment lost 4 bases, leaving 8 bases of the junction unmatched.